The subject of this entry is one T cell receptor beta chain. What antigen it recognizes has not been identified. The input lacks base qualities; no much larger clone sits a single base away. Each collaborating institution followed its own protocols to collect whole blood in K2EDTA tubes. Collaborator samples were shipped for TCRbeta analysis as frozen whole blood, isolated PBMCs, or DNA extracted from either sample type. The source of the sample is a study of blood T cell repertoires in COVID-19 (TCRdb year 2020). About the study as a whole: The collaborator samples originated in the United States, Italy and Spain and spanned the acute and convalescent phases of COVID-19. The material from the prospective study consisted of cDNA or gDNA derived from T cells, B-cell-depleted T cells, or PBMCs. Where available, HLA class I and class II types were taken from metadata supplied by the sample provider and were not determined by assay-based typing. A de-identified subject ID, COVID-19 status, age in years and sex were almost always included in the sample metadata. Deeply sampled blood TCRbeta repertoires from subjects exposed to, actively infected with, or recovered from COVID-19 were included in the dataset. A freely available public database, intended as a resource for researchers studying the immune response to SARS-CoV-2, is where the repertoires were released. Samples were obtained from the ongoing ImmuneRACE study (first 160 participants) and from 1,254 subjects provided by 6 global collaborators. The study at large found these results: The quantity of clinical and demographic metadata differed by source and by participant and was supplied without curation.

V is cut by 0 bases and J by 5 bases, and the space between the germline ends is 10 bases. CDR1 and CDR2, looked up from the germline V gene (reference sequence), are GTSNPN and SVGIG. The CDR3 contains 13 residues, cysteine and phenylalanine counted. Kept here is only the CDR3 DNA, which spans 39 bases and is read in frame from base 1. TCRbeta CDR3 regions were amplified from genomic DNA by means of the immunoSEQ Assay, a bias-controlled multiplex PCR. Per the original workflow: The number of nucleated cells in each sample was estimated from the amplification of reference gene primers within the assay. Sequence reads were collapsed and filtered to measure the absolute abundance of every unique TCRbeta CDR3 rearrangement. Productive Simpson clonality was computed per sample as the square root of Simpson's diversity index over productive rearrangements. TCRdb took over this immuneACCESS table, retaining in-frame rearrangements with V and J assigned. Such tables are incomplete; in checked studies, under half of the missing clones stem from an unresolved V gene, and the remainder is unexplained. The DNA gave D and trimming, while V, J and clone size come from that table. Recorded for this sample are approximately 70,000 clones; approximately 90% of them occurred a single time. The leading ten clones occupy 1.1% to 1.5% of the sample.

This clonotype originated in a human donor in a cohort sampled during active COVID-19. The chain was built from TRBV30 and TRBJ1-1, with no confidently assigned D gene. Sequencing input: peripheral blood. The bases are TGTGCCTGGAGTGTGCAGCCGGGGACTGAAGCTTTCTTT. This sequence encodes CAWSVQPGTEAFF.